The clone carrying this T cell receptor (beta chain) has a count of ten or more. CDR3 length: 15 amino acids. V was cut by 0 bases and J by 1 base, with 9 bases left in between. Germline V lookup: CDR1 MGHRA, CDR2 YSYEKL. TCRdb called the 5' RACE reads again in MiXCR, with one record for every CDR3 protein. Of about 80,000 distinct CDR3 sequences in the sample, roughly 12% were seen once. This entry is derived from a study of early T cells in non-severe SARS-CoV-2 infection. The sequence was collected from an adult who was a healthcare worker with PCR-confirmed SARS-CoV-2 infection or an uninfected control (not recorded which). V is TRBV4-1 and J is TRBJ2-5, with D perhaps matching TRBD2 (6 bases). Sequencing was done on a sample of whole blood. DNA of the CDR3: TGCGCCAGCAGCCAAGAGGGGACTTTCCAAGAGACCCAGTACTTC. It codes for CASSQEGTFQETQYF.